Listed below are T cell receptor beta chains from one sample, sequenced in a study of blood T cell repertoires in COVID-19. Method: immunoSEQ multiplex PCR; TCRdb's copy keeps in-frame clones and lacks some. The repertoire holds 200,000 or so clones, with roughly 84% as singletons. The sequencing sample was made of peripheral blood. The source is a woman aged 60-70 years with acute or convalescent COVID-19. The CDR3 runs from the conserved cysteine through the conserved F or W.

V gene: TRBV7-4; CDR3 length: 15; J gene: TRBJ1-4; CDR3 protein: CASSLVTGGAEKLFF
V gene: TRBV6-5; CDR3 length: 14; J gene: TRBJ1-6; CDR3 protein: CASRPGTGASPLHF
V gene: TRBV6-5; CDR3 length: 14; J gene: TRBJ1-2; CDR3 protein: CASSNTGSLDGYTF
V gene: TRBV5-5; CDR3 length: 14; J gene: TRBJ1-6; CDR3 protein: CASSLGSGNSPLHF
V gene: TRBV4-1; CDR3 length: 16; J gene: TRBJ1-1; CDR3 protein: CASSPSQGAKNTEAFF
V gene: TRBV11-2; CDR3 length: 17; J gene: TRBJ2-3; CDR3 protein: CASRKAILGASTDTQYF
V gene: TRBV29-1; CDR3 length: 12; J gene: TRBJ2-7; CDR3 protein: CSVAGQTYEQYF
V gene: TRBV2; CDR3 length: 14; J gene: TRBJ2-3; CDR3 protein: CASRPGLAGDTQYF
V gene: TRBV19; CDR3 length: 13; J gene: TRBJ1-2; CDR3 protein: CASSIDRKGGYTF
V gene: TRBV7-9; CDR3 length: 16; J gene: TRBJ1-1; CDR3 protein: CASRPLQGPGNTEAFF
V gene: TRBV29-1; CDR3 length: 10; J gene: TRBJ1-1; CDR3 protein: CSVVTGEAFF
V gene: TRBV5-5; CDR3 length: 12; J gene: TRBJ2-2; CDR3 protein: CASSLASGELFF
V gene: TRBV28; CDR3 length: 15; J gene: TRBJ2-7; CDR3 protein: CASSPGQGYSYEQYF
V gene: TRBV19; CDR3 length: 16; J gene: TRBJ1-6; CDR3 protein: CASTGTTGSYNSPLHF
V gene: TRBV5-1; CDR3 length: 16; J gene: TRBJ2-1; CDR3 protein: CASSLGSGLEYNEQFF
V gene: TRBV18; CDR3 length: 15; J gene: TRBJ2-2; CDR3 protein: CAIHGGQGGSGELFF
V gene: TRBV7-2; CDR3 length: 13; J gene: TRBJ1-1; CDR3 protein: CASSPRANTEAFF
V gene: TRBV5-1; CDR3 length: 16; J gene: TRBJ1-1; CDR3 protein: CASSLRGTGANTEAFF
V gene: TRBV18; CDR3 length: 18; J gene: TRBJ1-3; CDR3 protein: CASSPQRRGTGVGNTIYF
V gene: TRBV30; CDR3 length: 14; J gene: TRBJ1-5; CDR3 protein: CAWSAGTVSQPQHF
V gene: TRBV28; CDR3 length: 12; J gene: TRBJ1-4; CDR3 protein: CASRAGNEKLFF
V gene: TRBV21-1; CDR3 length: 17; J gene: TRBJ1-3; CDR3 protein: CASSKERTANSGNTIYF
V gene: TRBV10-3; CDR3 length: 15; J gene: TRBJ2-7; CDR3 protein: CAISEGGQSSYEQYF
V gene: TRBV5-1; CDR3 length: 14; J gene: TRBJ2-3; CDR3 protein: CASSLQGAGDTQYF
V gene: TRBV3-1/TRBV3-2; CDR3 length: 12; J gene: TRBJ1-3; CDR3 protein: CASISSGNTIYF
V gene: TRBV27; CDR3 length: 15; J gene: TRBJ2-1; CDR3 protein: CASSLSLSSYNEQFF
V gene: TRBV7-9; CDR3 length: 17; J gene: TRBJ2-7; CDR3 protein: CASSLVTGSNDIYEQYF
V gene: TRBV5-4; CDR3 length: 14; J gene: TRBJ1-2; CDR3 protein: CASSHRQDPYGYTF
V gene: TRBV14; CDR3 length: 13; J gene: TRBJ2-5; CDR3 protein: CASSQGTQETQYF
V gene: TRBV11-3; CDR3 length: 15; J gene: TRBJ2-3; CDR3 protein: CASSLESGGAATQYF
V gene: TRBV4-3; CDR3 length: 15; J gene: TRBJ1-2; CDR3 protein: CASSQDRQGSYGYTF
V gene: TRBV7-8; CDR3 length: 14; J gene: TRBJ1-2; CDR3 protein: CASSSRTGKTGYTF
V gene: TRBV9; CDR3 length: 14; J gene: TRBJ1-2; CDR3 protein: CASSPYGENYGYTF
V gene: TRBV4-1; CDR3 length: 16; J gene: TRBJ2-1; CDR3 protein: CASSQLPDISPGEQFF
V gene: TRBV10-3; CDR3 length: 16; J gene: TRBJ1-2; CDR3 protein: CAIGQGAPTAGYGYTF
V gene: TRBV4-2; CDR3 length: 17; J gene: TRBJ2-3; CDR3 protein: CASSQAWDAGQTDTQYF
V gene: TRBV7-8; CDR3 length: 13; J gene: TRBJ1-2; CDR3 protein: CASSGRGLSGYTF
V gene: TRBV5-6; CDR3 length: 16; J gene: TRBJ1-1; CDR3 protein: CASSLPGQGANTEAFF
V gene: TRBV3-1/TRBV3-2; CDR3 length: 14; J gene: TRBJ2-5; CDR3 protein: CASSARGKGETQYF
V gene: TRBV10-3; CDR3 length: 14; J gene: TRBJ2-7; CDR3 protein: CAVSSGTLGAEQYF
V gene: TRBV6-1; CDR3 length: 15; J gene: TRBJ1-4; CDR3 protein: CASSETQGAKEKLFF
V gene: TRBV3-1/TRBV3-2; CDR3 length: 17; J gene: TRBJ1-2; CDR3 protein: CASSQRDRGGTSGGYTF
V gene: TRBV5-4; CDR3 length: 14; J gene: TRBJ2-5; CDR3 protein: CASSFDRGAETQYF
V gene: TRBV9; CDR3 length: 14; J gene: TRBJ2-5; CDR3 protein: CASSVEPGVETQYF
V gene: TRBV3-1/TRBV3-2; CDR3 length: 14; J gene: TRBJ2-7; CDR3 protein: CASSQDRGTYEQYF
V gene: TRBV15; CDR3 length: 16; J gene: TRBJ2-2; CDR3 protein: CATSRVGGANTGELFF